Below, one T cell receptor (beta chain) is given with its context. Up to 2 weeks before entering the study, exposed participants had met a COVID-19 case. Sequenced by immunoSEQ multiplex PCR; TCRdb stores in-frame clones only, minus some. Among a few hundred thousand clones listed, 80% to 90% were seen once. The sample is drawn from a study of blood T cell repertoires in COVID-19. Overall study context: Nucleic acid was either cDNA or gDNA, and it came from T cells, B-cell-depleted T cells, or PBMCs.

Per the germline V gene, CDR1 is GTSNPN and CDR2 is SVGIG (reference sequence). V trimming: 2 bases; J trimming: 1 base; junction bases outside the gene matches: 3. CDR3 length equals 14 residues. The V gene is TRBV30, the J gene TRBJ2-3; 7 nucleotides agree with TRBD2. The sequenced sample consisted of PBMCs or T cells enriched from blood (not recorded which). The receptor comes from a woman aged 40 to 50 who had been exposed to COVID-19. CDR3 sequence reads: CAWSLAGGTDTQYF. DNA of the CDR3: TGTGCCTGGAGTCTTGCGGGGGGCACAGATACGCAGTATTTT.